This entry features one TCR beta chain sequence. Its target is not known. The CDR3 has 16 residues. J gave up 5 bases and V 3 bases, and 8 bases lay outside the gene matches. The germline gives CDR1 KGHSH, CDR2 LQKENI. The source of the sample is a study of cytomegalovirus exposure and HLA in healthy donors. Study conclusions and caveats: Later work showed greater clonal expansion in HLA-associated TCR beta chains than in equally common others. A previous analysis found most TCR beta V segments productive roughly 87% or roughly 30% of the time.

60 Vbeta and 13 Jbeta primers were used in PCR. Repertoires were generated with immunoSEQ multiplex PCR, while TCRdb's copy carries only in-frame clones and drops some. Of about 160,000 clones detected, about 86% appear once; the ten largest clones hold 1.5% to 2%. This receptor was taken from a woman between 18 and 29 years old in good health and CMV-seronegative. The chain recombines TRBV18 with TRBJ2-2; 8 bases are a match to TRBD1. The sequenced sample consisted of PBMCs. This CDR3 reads CASSPPVRGLTGELFF. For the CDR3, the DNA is TGTGCCAGCTCACCTCCCGTCAGGGGGCTTACCGGGGAGCTGTTTTTT.